The 9 T cell receptor beta chains in this list originate from one sample, sequenced in a study of blood T cell repertoires in COVID-19. Repertoires were generated with immunoSEQ multiplex PCR, while TCRdb's copy carries only in-frame clones and drops some. The sample has more than 200,000 clones; around 84% are singletons. The sample was peripheral blood. The receptors stem from a woman in her forties who had recovered from COVID-19.

The chain combines TRBV9 with TRBJ2-3; perhaps TRBD2 as D (7 bases). This CDR3 contains 16 residues. Trimming cost V 0 bases and J 4 bases, with 15 bases left between them. From germline, CDR1 is SGDLS and CDR2 YYNGEE. This CDR3 reads CASSVATGGGPDTQYF. The CDR3 bases are TGTGCCAGCAGCGTAGCTACTGGGGGGGGGCCAGATACGCAGTATTTT.

The CDR3 region is CASPTYEYDTDTQYF. Here the CDR3 DNA reads TGTGCCAGCCCTACCTACGAGTATGACACAGATACGCAGTATTTT. The gene calls are TRBV2 and TRBJ2-3, with unresolved D. Germline assignment: CDR1 SNHLY and CDR2 FYNNEI. CDR3 length: 15 residues. Trimming left V 8 bases short and J 2 bases short, with 17 bases between.

This chain links TRBV15 with TRBJ2-2, with D possibly being TRBD2 (5 bases). The length of the CDR3 is 14 residues. Germline CDR1 is LNHNV and CDR2 is YYDKDF (reference sequence). V was trimmed by 1 base and J by 3 bases, leaving 6 bases between them. CDR3 nucleotide sequence: TGTGCCACCAGCAGAGTCGGGGACACCGGGGAGCTGTTTTTT. It translates to CATSRVGDTGELFF.

This chain connects TRBV3-1 (or the pseudogene TRBV3-2) to TRBJ2-5; 7 bases line up with TRBD2. The CDR3 sequence is 15 residues long. V lost 0 bases to trimming and J lost 5 bases; unmatched junction nucleotides: 6. Germline assignment: CDR1 LGHDT and CDR2 YNNKEL (reference sequence). This chain's CDR3 is CASSQEPGGIETQYF. The CDR3 DNA sequence: TGTGCCAGCAGCCAAGAACCCGGGGGGATTGAGACCCAGTACTTC.

This chain connects TRBV4-1 to TRBJ1-4; TRBD1 agrees at 11 bases. This CDR3 comprises 16 residues. CDR1 and CDR2 (germline): MGHRA, YSYEKL. The J segment lost 8 bases and the V segment lost 0 bases, leaving 5 bases of the junction unmatched. The CDR3 DNA sequence: TGCGCCAGCAGCCAAGAAGGGGGACAGGGGGGCGAAAAACTGTTTTTT. Translating it yields CASSQEGGQGGEKLFF.

The V call is TRBV5-1, the J call TRBJ1-2, with D unclear. There are 15 residues in the CDR3. With 4 bases removed from V and 0 bases from J, the gap between germline ends came to 13 bases. Germline V CDR1 and CDR2: SGHRS, YFSETQ. The CDR3 DNA sequence: TGCGCCAGCAGCCCCACCTTGGCAGCTAACTATGGCTACACCTTC. This encodes CASSPTLAANYGYTF.

V gene TRBV29-1 combines with J gene TRBJ2-3, with 10 bases that match TRBD2. With V trimmed by 7 bases and J by 2 bases, 6 bases remained unmatched. The CDR3 is 14 amino acids. Germline V gene lookup returns CDR1 SQVTM and CDR2 ANQGSEA. Here the CDR3 DNA reads TGCAGCGCGCGGCTAGCGGGGGCCACAGATACGCAGTATTTT. Its protein product is CSARLAGATDTQYF.

In this sample, this clone turned up once. This rearrangement joins TRBV11-2 to TRBJ2-5, with 8 bases that match TRBD2. Germline assignment: CDR1 SGHAT and CDR2 FQNNGV. Trimming took 0 bases from V and 4 from J; bases not matched to a gene: 7. The CDR3 contains 16 residues. The CDR3 sequence is CASSLEGLVVSETQYF. The CDR3 bases are TGTGCCAGCAGCTTAGAGGGACTAGTAGTATCAGAGACCCAGTACTTC.

The rearrangement joins TRBV19 to TRBJ1-1, with 7 bases fitting TRBD1. There are 15 residues in the CDR3. The ends lost 0 bases at V and 4 bases at J; junction bases unmatched: 5. Germline CDR1 and CDR2: LNHDA and SQIVND (reference sequence). CDR3 loop: CASSIEGGGVTEAFF. The CDR3 DNA is TGTGCCAGTAGTATAGAAGGAGGGGGCGTCACTGAAGCTTTCTTT.